This T cell receptor beta chain was retrieved from a study of response to subunit inactivated influenza vaccine. Study observations and caveats: A suggestion made by the authors is that each seasonal influenza vaccination recruits few new T cells.

Via MiXCR, TCRdb re-called the RT-PCR reads, giving one row per CDR3 protein. The repertoire holds about 540,000 distinct CDR3 sequences, with approximately 14% as singletons. This clonotype has ten or more counts. The antigen is undetermined. V lost 7 bases and J lost 4, with 14 bases in between. CDR1 MNHEY and CDR2 SVGEGT come from the germline V gene. The CDR3 extends over 14 amino acids. The chain carries TRBV6-2 or TRBV6-3 and TRBJ2-1, with D perhaps TRBD1 or TRBD2 (5 bases each). Here the sequenced sample was PBMCs from blood, taken 11 to 12 days after vaccination. The source is a man in his fifties who received an inactivated influenza vaccine. CDR3 protein: CASTYERGYNEQFF. The CDR3 bases are TGTGCCAGCACCTATGAGAGGGGTTACAATGAGCAGTTCTTC.